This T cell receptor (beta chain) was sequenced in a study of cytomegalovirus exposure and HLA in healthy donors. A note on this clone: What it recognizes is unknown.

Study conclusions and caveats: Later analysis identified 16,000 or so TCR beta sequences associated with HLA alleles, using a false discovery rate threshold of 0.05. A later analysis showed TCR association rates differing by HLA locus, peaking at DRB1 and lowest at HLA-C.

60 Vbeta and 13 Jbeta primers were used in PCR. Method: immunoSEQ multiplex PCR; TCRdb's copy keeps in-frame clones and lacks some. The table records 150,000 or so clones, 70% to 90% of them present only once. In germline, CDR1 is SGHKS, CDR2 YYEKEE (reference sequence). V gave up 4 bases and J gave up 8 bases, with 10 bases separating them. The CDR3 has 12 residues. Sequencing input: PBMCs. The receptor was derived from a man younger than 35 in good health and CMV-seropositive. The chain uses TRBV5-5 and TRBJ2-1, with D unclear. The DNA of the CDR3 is TGTGCCAGCAGCCCGGAGAAGGATGAGCAGTTCTTC. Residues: CASSPEKDEQFF.